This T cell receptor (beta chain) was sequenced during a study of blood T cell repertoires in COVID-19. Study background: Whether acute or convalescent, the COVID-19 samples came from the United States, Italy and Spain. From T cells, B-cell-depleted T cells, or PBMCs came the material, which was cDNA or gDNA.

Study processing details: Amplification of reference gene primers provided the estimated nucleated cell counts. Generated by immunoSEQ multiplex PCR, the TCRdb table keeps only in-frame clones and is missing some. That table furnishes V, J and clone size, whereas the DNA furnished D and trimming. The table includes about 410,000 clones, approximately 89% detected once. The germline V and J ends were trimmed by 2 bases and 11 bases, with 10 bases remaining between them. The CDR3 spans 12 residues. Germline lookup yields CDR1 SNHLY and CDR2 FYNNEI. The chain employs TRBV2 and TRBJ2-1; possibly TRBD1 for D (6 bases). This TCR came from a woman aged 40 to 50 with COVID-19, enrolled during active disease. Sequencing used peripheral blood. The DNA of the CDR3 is TGTGCCAGCAGTGAATACAGGGACAAGCAGTTCTTC. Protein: CASSEYRDKQFF.